This TCR beta chain was sequenced for a study of T cells in Graves' hyperthyroidism and ophthalmopathy. Germline V gene sequence: CDR1 SGHAT, CDR2 FQNNGV. This CDR3 region has 14 residues. V was pared by 1 base and J by 8 bases, with 4 bases of the junction left unmatched. RNA transcripts were the template for amplifying TCR beta CDR3 regions. RT-PCR in the first round (using the HTBI primer set) targeted the TCR CDR3. TCRdb ran MiXCR on the multiplex PCR reads and lists one entry per CDR3 protein. The sample contains a few hundred thousand distinct CDR3 sequences, approximately 16% of which appear only once. This clonotype has a count of ten or more.

The sample consisted of blood. This chain connects TRBV11-2 to TRBJ2-1, with 8 bases identical to TRBD1. The sequence was collected from a woman between 35 and 50 years old with Graves' ophthalmopathy. The CDR3 region has the DNA TGTGCCAGCAGCTTAGGCAGGGGGCGCGATGAGCAGTTCTTC. Its translation is CASSLGRGRDEQFF.